What follows is one TCR beta chain and its context. Its antigen is still unknown. These data come from a study of PD-1 blockade in mismatch repair-deficient tumors. Study observations and caveats: Rapid post-treatment expansion, then contraction, generally preceding radiologic response, marked tumor-resident clones.

Germline CDR1 MNHEY, CDR2 SMNVEV (reference sequence). CDR3 size: 14 residues. V lost 5 bases to trimming and J lost 4 bases; unmatched junction nucleotides: 7. Here immunoSEQ multiplex PCR was the method, and the copy in TCRdb shows in-frame clones only, minus some. The sample shows around 120,000 clones, about nine tenths of them seen only once. The chain carries TRBV27 and TRBJ1-2, with 7 bases matching TRBD1. The origin of this receptor is an adult with mismatch repair-deficient cancer. The sample in question was peripheral blood, obtained 72 weeks after starting pembrolizumab. CDR3: CASSQNRDSYGYTF. CDR3 sequence (DNA): TGTGCCAGCAGTCAGAACCGGGACAGCTATGGCTACACCTTC.